This passage covers 18 T cell receptor beta chains from one sample sequenced in a study of T cell changes during pregnancy in multiple sclerosis. Some clones are missing from TCRdb's copy, which holds only in-frame ones; the method was immunoSEQ multiplex PCR. The sample carries about 67,000 clones, 92% recorded once. This specimen was peripheral blood, taken in the second trimester of pregnancy. The receptors originated from a female donor in good health, enrolled as a control in a pregnancy study.

The V call is TRBV19, the J call TRBJ1-2, with a tentative D call TRBD1 (6 bases). Trimming shortened V by 5 bases and J by 2 bases, and 15 bases separated the two germline ends. The CDR3 has 15 amino acids. Germline lookup yields CDR1 LNHDA and CDR2 SQIVND (reference sequence). The CDR3 DNA sequence: TGTGCCAGTAGTGATTGGGGACATGGGAACTATGGCTACACCTTC. Its protein product is CASSDWGHGNYGYTF.

The J gene is TRBJ1-2, the V gene TRBV18; D unclear. Trimming pared 6 bases from V and 2 bases from J, leaving 13 bases between. CDR3 length equals 14 residues. Germline CDR1 and CDR2: KGHSH and LQKENI. The chain's CDR3 is CASSTAAANYGYTF. The CDR3 DNA follows: TGTGCCAGCTCTACCGCGGCCGCGAACTATGGCTACACCTTC.

This chain connects TRBV5-4 to TRBJ2-7; 9 bases map to TRBD1. The V segment lost 4 bases and the J segment 6 bases; nucleotides outside the gene matches: 5. CDR1 is SGHNT, CDR2 YYREEE, per germline (reference sequence). This CDR3 has 13 amino acids. The CDR3 is CASSPTGGGEQYF. CDR3 nucleotides: TGTGCCAGCAGCCCGACAGGGGGAGGCGAGCAGTACTTC.

The V and J genes are TRBV30 and TRBJ1-1; possibly TRBD1 for D (6 bases). The CDR3 runs to 12 residues. Between the trimmed V and J ends, which lost 1 base and 10 bases, there was a span of 13 bases. Germline assignment: CDR1 GTSNPN and CDR2 SVGIG (reference sequence). CDR3: CAWSGTADAAFF. CDR3 bases: TGTGCCTGGAGTGGGACAGCCGATGCAGCTTTCTTT.

This clone was seen just once. The chain couples TRBV19 to TRBJ1-2, with 8 bases aligning to TRBD1. CDR1 and CDR2 from the germline V gene are LNHDA and SQIVND (reference sequence). V trimming: 3 bases; J trimming: 4 bases; junction bases outside the gene matches: 10. This CDR3 is built from 16 residues. The CDR3 spells CASSIFGTGLSYGYTF. The DNA of the CDR3 is TGTGCCAGTAGTATCTTTGGGACAGGTCTGAGCTATGGCTACACCTTC.

This clone was seen only once. The V and J genes are TRBV28 and TRBJ1-4; maybe TRBD1 (6 bases). V lost 2 bases and J lost 5, with 9 bases in between. Per the germline V gene, CDR1 is MDHEN and CDR2 is SYDVKM. CDR3 length: 14 residues. The DNA for the CDR3 is TGTGCCAGCAGTTTAAGGGGGGGGAATGAAAAACTGTTTTTT. Protein sequence: CASSLRGGNEKLFF.

This sequence joins TRBV5-4 and TRBJ2-3, with 9 bases lining up with TRBD2. Germline V gene data show CDR1 as SGHNT and CDR2 as YYREEE (reference sequence). After removal of 1 base from V and 2 bases from J, the junction contained 2 bases not matched to a gene. The CDR3 totals 15 residues. Written as DNA, the CDR3 is TGTGCCAGCAGCTTGAAGGGACTAGCCACAGATACGCAGTATTTT. This gives the protein CASSLKGLATDTQYF.

The chain has TRBV5-4 and TRBJ2-1, with D possibly being TRBD1 (6 bases). The CDR3 has 15 residues. V lost 4 bases, J lost 2 bases, and 13 bases lay in between. Germline-derived CDR1 and CDR2 are SGHNT and YYREEE (reference sequence). The CDR3 DNA is TGTGCCAGCAGCGCGGACAGCCGAACCTACAATGAGCAGTTCTTC. The encoded protein is CASSADSRTYNEQFF.

J is TRBJ2-3 and V is TRBV7-2, with 11 bases lining up with TRBD2. J lost 4 bases, V lost 5 bases, and 5 bases had no gene match. Germline loops: CDR1 SGHTA, CDR2 FQGNSA. The CDR3 contains 15 residues. The CDR3 nucleotides are TGTGCCAGCAGCCTCGGACTAGCGGGTTCAGATACGCAGTATTTT. Translation: CASSLGLAGSDTQYF.

The J gene is TRBJ2-7, the V gene TRBV5-1; D unclear. V lost 0 bases and J lost 0, with 10 bases in between. This CDR3 has 15 amino acids. Germline CDR1 SGHRS, CDR2 YFSETQ. As DNA, the CDR3 is TGCGCCAGCAGCTTGGAGATAACGGGCTCCTACGAGCAGTACTTC. Residues: CASSLEITGSYEQYF. Complete variable domain (other parts from reference TRBV5-1 and TRBJ2-7): KAGVTQTPRYLIKTRGQQVTLSCSPISGHRSVSWYQQTPGQGLQFLFEYFSETQRNKGNFPGRFSGRQFSNSRSEMNVSTLELGDSALYLCASSLEITGSYEQYFGPGTRLTVT.

The CDR3 DNA reads TGCAGCGTTGTCGGGCTAAGAGGGGGCGCGGGACCCTACGAGCAGTACTTC. Protein: CSVVGLRGGAGPYEQYF. The V gene is TRBV29-1, the J gene TRBJ2-7, with D tentatively TRBD1 (7 bases). V lost 4 bases and J 2 bases, leaving 24 bases between the germline ends. Germline loops: CDR1 SQVTM, CDR2 ANQGSEA. The length of the CDR3 is 17 residues.

DNA of the CDR3: TGCGCCAGCAGTGAGTCGGGCGGGGGGGCATACAATGAGCAGTTCTTC. It yields the protein CASSESGGGAYNEQFF. This chain links TRBV10-1 with TRBJ2-1, with 9 positions matching TRBD2. The germline CDR1 and CDR2 sequences are WNHNN and SYGVQD (reference sequence). The V gene end was trimmed by 0 bases and the J gene end by 4 bases; junction bases not matched to a gene: 4. The CDR3 has 16 residues.

The chain joins TRBV16 to TRBJ2-1; D is perhaps TRBD1 (6 bases). Trimming took off 0 bases at V and 8 bases at J, with 14 bases between the two ends. Germline CDR1 and CDR2: KGHSY and FQNENV. This CDR3 comprises 15 residues. The CDR3 DNA sequence: TGTGCCAGCAGCCAATCTGCCGGACAGTCGGATGAGCAGTTCTTC. It specifies CASSQSAGQSDEQFF.

The chain has TRBV28 and TRBJ2-7, with TRBD1 matching over 10 bases. The CDR3 sequence is 13 residues long. V gave up 7 bases and J gave up 12 bases; unmatched junction bases: 12. Germline V CDR1 and CDR2: MDHEN, SYDVKM. The CDR3 loop is CASTLTGGLPRYF. The CDR3 DNA is TGTGCCAGCACCTTGACAGGGGGCCTCCCCAGGTACTTC.

This rearrangement joins TRBV30 to TRBJ2-6; D gene uncertain. V was shortened by 5 bases and J by 0 bases, with 11 bases between the two germline ends. The CDR3 sequence is 15 residues long. The germline V gene has CDR1 GTSNPN and CDR2 SVGIG (reference sequence). For the CDR3, the DNA is TGTGCCTGGGAAAACCCTAGCTCTGGGGCCAACGTCCTGACTTTC. Translation: CAWENPSSGANVLTF.

The chain links TRBV12-5 to TRBJ2-3; 8 bases match TRBD1. CDR1 is LGHNT, CDR2 FRNRAP, per germline. CDR3 length: 15 amino acids. With 4 bases clipped from V and 4 bases from J, the junction kept 7 bases outside the gene matches. CDR3 sequence reads: CASGSFRGHPDTQYF. CDR3 nucleotide sequence: TGTGCTAGTGGTTCATTCAGGGGGCACCCAGATACGCAGTATTTT.

The chain has TRBV27 and TRBJ1-6; D not certain. V lost 0 bases and J lost 8, with 5 bases in between. Germline V gives CDR1 MNHEY, CDR2 SMNVEV (reference sequence). There are 13 residues in the CDR3. The chain's CDR3 is CASSLSKHSPLHF. CDR3 DNA sequence: TGTGCCAGCAGTTTATCCAAGCATTCACCCCTCCACTTT.

The chain links TRBV9 to TRBJ1-6; TRBD1 agrees at 7 bases. CDR3 size: 13 residues. J gave up 7 bases and V 3 bases, and 1 base lay outside the gene matches. Germline V gene sequence: CDR1 SGDLS, CDR2 YYNGEE. CDR3 DNA sequence: TGTGCCAGCAGCGGGACAGGCAATTCACCCCTCCACTTT. It is translated as CASSGTGNSPLHF. Drawing the rest from reference TRBV9 and TRBJ1-6, the complete variable domain is DSGVTQTPKHLITATGQRVTLRCSPRSGDLSVYWYQQSLDQGLQFLIQYYNGEERAKGNILERFSAQQFPDLHSELNLSSLELGDSALYFCASSGTGNSPLHFGNGTRLTVT.